Included here is one T cell receptor (beta chain) sequence, with context. This entry comes from a study of blood T cell repertoires in COVID-19. The overall study: COVID-19 samples, acute and convalescent, were from the United States, Italy and Spain. T cells, B-cell-depleted T cells, or PBMCs supplied cDNA or gDNA.

Original handling: How many nucleated cells were present was estimated from reference gene primer amplification. The method was immunoSEQ multiplex PCR; TCRdb's version includes in-frame clones alone and lacks a portion of them. That table gives V, J and clone size, and the DNA gave D and trimming. The data hold 30,000 or so clones, with 70% to 90% observed a single time. V dropped 2 bases and J dropped 5 bases, with 9 bases sitting between them. Germline CDR1 reads LGHNT; CDR2 reads FRNRAP. This CDR3 comprises 13 residues. The sequenced sample consisted of peripheral blood. The TCR comes from a human donor in a cohort sampled during active COVID-19. The gene calls are TRBV12-5 and TRBJ2-5, with TRBD2 as a possible D gene (5 bases). The CDR3 here is CASGLTSRETQYF. CDR3 sequence (DNA): TGTGCTAGTGGTTTGACTAGTAGGGAGACCCAGTACTTC.